This T cell receptor (beta chain) was sequenced for a study of T cells in localized non-small cell lung cancer. Study results and limitations: Among the top 100 tumor clones, a median approximately 55 appeared in adjacent lung. Because sequencing included only one region (of the tumor), heterogeneity remains possible. There was an association of higher blood T cell density with longer overall survival. Of the tissues analyzed, uninvolved adjacent lung showed maximal T cell clonality, greater than tumor.

Produced via immunoSEQ multiplex PCR; TCRdb's table is partial and in-frame only. This table holds 100,000 to 150,000 clones, around 90% found once. As for this clone: Its antigen is undetermined.

The CDR3 extends over 14 amino acids. The ends were cut back, 2 bases at V and 5 bases at J, with 11 bases in the middle. Germline-derived CDR1 and CDR2 are KGHSH and LQKENI. This specimen consisted of peripheral blood, obtained before any cancer treatment. This TCR was recovered from a female donor at least 60 years old with stage I lung adenocarcinoma. The rearrangement joins TRBV18 to TRBJ2-3; a weak D match, TRBD1 (6 bases). CDR3 nucleotides: TGTGCCAGCTCACCAACTGGGGACAAAGATACGCAGTATTTT. It encodes CASSPTGDKDTQYF.